The next 19 T cell receptor beta chains were all read from a single sample in a study of response to subunit inactivated influenza vaccine. Via MiXCR, TCRdb re-called the RT-PCR reads, giving one row per CDR3 protein. The sample records about 540,000 distinct CDR3 sequences, 20% to 25% being singletons. These records were also assigned to another study, of T cells expressing NK-cell markers. That paper adds: 5'RACE template switching with UMIs generated TCR beta cDNA.

The specimen was CD4+ T cells sorted from PBMCs, collected 11 to 12 days after vaccination. These receptors were collected from a man aged 45-65 years who received an inactivated influenza vaccine.

The chain couples TRBV7-2 to TRBJ2-5; D unclear. This CDR3 contains 14 residues. V gave up 3 bases and J gave up 5 bases, with 13 bases separating them. Germline V gene lookup returns CDR1 SGHTA and CDR2 FQGNSA. This CDR3 reads CASSFSTSLETQYF. CDR3 DNA sequence: TGTGCCAGCAGCTTTTCCACCTCGCTGGAGACCCAGTACTTC.

This clonotype occurred once. The chain has TRBV5-1 and TRBJ2-6; D is undetermined. The CDR3 loop spans 17 amino acids. Germline V gene sequence: CDR1 SGHRS, CDR2 YFSETQ. The V gene lost 0 bases and the J gene lost 0 bases, with 10 bases spanning the gap. The CDR3 spells CASSLEPVRSGANVLTF. In DNA, the CDR3 is TGCGCCAGCAGCTTGGAACCGGTTCGCTCTGGGGCCAACGTCCTGACTTTC.

The V gene is TRBV12-3 or TRBV12-4, the J gene TRBJ2-7; tentatively, D is TRBD2 (6 bases). The CDR3 length is 13 residues. Trimming removed 3 bases from V and 5 bases from J, with 11 bases in between. Here the CDR3 reads CASSFKGRNEQYF. As DNA, the CDR3 is TGTGCCAGCAGTTTTAAAGGGAGGAACGAGCAGTACTTC.

The rearrangement joins TRBV11-2 to TRBJ2-1; TRBD1 is a possible D gene (6 bases). The germline V gene encodes CDR1 SGHAT and CDR2 FQNNGV. The CDR3 totals 13 residues. V lost 5 bases and J 7 bases, leaving 12 bases between the germline ends. Here the CDR3 DNA reads TGTGCCAGCAGCAACCTTACAGGGAATGAGCAGTTCTTC. Translated, it gives CASSNLTGNEQFF.

This clonotype was seen ten or more times. This chain connects TRBV12-3 or TRBV12-4 to TRBJ2-7; D not resolved. The CDR3 covers 17 residues. Trimming took off 5 bases at V and 2 bases at J, with 22 bases between the two ends. DNA for the CDR3: TGTGCCAGCAGTCCGCTCGCTGCACTCTCATGGGCCTACGAGCAGTACTTC. Its translation: CASSPLAALSWAYEQYF.

In this sample, this clonotype turned up a few times. The rearrangement joins TRBV18 to TRBJ2-2, with 13 bases identical to TRBD2. The length of the CDR3 is 19 residues. V was pared by 0 bases and J by 7 bases, with 11 bases of the junction left unmatched. CDR1 is KGHSH, CDR2 LQKENI, per germline. The chain's CDR3 is CASSPPSTGLAGLDGELFF. DNA for the CDR3: TGTGCCAGCTCACCACCTTCCACGGGACTAGCGGGACTTGACGGGGAGCTGTTTTTT. Together with reference TRBV18 and TRBJ2-2, the CDR3 gives the full variable domain: NAGVMQNPRHLVRRRGQEARLRCSPMKGHSHVYWYRQLPEEGLKFMVYLQKENIIDESGMPKERFSAEFPKEGPSILRIQQVVRGDSAAYFCASSPPSTGLAGLDGELFFGEGSRLTVL.

The chain recombines TRBV7-2 with TRBJ2-5, with TRBD1 identical over 9 bases. This CDR3 has 15 amino acids. The germline CDR1 and CDR2 sequences are SGHTA and FQGNSA. V dropped 4 bases and J dropped 5; count of bases not matched to a gene: 8. CDR3 coding DNA: TGTGCCAGCAGCTCTCAAACGGGACAGGGTGAGACCCAGTACTTC. Its protein product is CASSSQTGQGETQYF.

This clonotype appeared a few times. The gene calls are TRBV20-1 and TRBJ2-7, with a tentative D call TRBD2 (6 bases). V lost 5 bases and J lost 3, with 11 bases in between. The CDR3 loop spans 12 amino acids. The V gene's germline CDR1 is DFQATT and CDR2 SNEGSKA (reference sequence). CDR3 residues: CSAGTGDYEQYF. CDR3 DNA: TGCAGTGCTGGGACGGGGGACTACGAGCAGTACTTC.

This clonotype was observed once. J is TRBJ1-6 and V is TRBV10-3, with D possibly TRBD1 on 5 matching bases. The CDR3 sequence is 14 residues long. The germline V gene has CDR1 ENHRY and CDR2 SYGVKD. The V and J ends lost 6 bases and 7 bases respectively, with 13 bases between them. The CDR3 coding sequence is TGTGCCATCAGCGCCGGGGACGGGAATTCACCCCTCCACTTT. Protein sequence: CAISAGDGNSPLHF.

This chain uses TRBV7-2 with TRBJ2-7, with D maybe TRBD2 (6 bases). Germline CDR1 and CDR2: SGHTA and FQGNSA. The CDR3 contains 15 residues. The ends were cut back, 2 bases at V and 2 bases at J, with 13 bases in the middle. The CDR3 protein is CASSLWLASAYEQYF. The CDR3 region has the DNA TGTGCCAGCAGCTTATGGCTAGCGTCGGCCTACGAGCAGTACTTC.

About this clonotype: A read error may produce the germline difference seen at one junction end. The genes are TRBV11-2 and TRBJ2-2; 9 nucleotides align to TRBD2. CDR1 and CDR2 (germline): SGHAT, FQNNGV. This CDR3 region has 15 residues. CDR3: CASSLSAGGYEEQFF. The CDR3 DNA follows: TGTGCCAGCAGCTTAAGCGCGGGGGGGTACGAAGAGCAGTTTTTT.

This clonotype has more than one count but fewer than ten. This chain links TRBV29-1 with TRBJ2-5, with D possibly called TRBD1 or TRBD2 (5 bases each). V lost 7 bases to trimming and J lost 4 bases, with 16 bases between them. This CDR3 region has 13 residues. Germline values: CDR1 SQVTM, CDR2 ANQGSEA. The CDR3 is CSATGTLGETQYF. For the CDR3, the DNA is TGCAGCGCAACCGGGACCCTGGGAGAGACCCAGTACTTC.

The sample holds a few counts of this clonotype. The V gene is TRBV20-1, the J gene TRBJ2-7; the D gene could be TRBD1 or TRBD2 (6 bases each). The CDR3 loop spans 12 amino acids. The germline CDR1 and CDR2 sequences are DFQATT and SNEGSKA (reference sequence). V dropped 3 bases and J dropped 4 bases, with 10 bases sitting between them. The CDR3 sequence: CSARAGHYEQYF. CDR3 nucleotides: TGCAGTGCTAGGGCGGGACATTACGAGCAGTACTTC.

There are a few counts of this clonotype. J is TRBJ2-4 and V is TRBV20-1, with unresolved D. The CDR3 is made up of 13 amino acids. The germline V gene has CDR1 DFQATT and CDR2 SNEGSKA (reference sequence). The V gene lost 3 bases and the J gene lost 0 bases, with 6 bases spanning the gap. The DNA of the CDR3 is TGCAGTGCTAGCAAGGAAGCCAAAAACATTCAGTACTTC. Translated, it gives CSASKEAKNIQYF.

The V call is TRBV10-3, the J call TRBJ2-1; D perhaps matches TRBD2 (5 bases). The CDR3 is 15 residues long. The ends were cut back, 8 bases at V and 0 bases at J, with 14 bases in the middle. Germline CDR1 reads ENHRY; CDR2 reads SYGVKD. The CDR3 spells CAIRQDLNSYNEQFF. As DNA, the CDR3 is TGTGCCATCCGTCAGGACTTAAACTCCTACAATGAGCAGTTCTTC.

The chain uses TRBV6-1 and TRBJ2-7; D not certain. The length of the CDR3 is 13 residues. Germline loops: CDR1 MNHNS, CDR2 SASEGT. Trimming cost V 6 bases and J 3 bases, with 12 bases left between them. The CDR3 loop is CASRRPVDYEQYF. CDR3 nucleotides: TGTGCCAGCAGGAGACCGGTTGACTACGAGCAGTACTTC.

The rearrangement joins TRBV6-2 or TRBV6-3 to TRBJ1-5, with 8 bases lining up with TRBD1. J gave up 0 bases and V 0 bases, and 4 bases lay outside the gene matches. Per the germline V gene, CDR1 is MNHEY and CDR2 is SVGEGT. The CDR3 covers 17 residues. CDR3 nucleotides: TGTGCCAGCAGTTACTCGGGACAGGTAACTAGCAATCAGCCCCAGCATTTT. Amino acids: CASSYSGQVTSNQPQHF.

This clonotype has more than one count but fewer than ten. The rearrangement links TRBV5-1 to TRBJ2-7, with 8 nucleotides matching TRBD1. The CDR3 runs to 15 residues. Looked up from germline, CDR1 is SGHRS and CDR2 is YFSETQ. Trimming took 2 bases from V and 0 from J; bases not matched to a gene: 4. The CDR3 DNA is TGCGCCAGCAGCTTTGACGGGACAGGCTCCTACGAGCAGTACTTC. Translating it yields CASSFDGTGSYEQYF.

V gene TRBV20-1 combines with J gene TRBJ1-5; D remains unclear. Trimming stripped 4 bases from V and 7 bases from J, with 11 bases between. The CDR3 contains 12 residues. CDR1 and CDR2 (germline): DFQATT, SNEGSKA (reference sequence). This CDR3 reads CSAKEGGQPQHF. The DNA for the CDR3 is TGCAGTGCTAAGGAGGGAGGCCAGCCCCAGCATTTT.